These T cell receptor beta chains were read from a single sample in a study of shared T cell receptors in the human thymus. Clones were sequenced by immunoSEQ multiplex PCR, and TCRdb holds only the in-frame ones, with some missing. The sample includes about 660,000 clones, approximately 90% of them seen just once. The same data also contributed to another study, on human thymus T cells.

Source material: thymocytes. These receptors originate from a boy under two years old with a congenital heart defect. Both conserved end residues are part of each CDR3. Each record gives: J gene, D gene, clone size, V gene, CDR3 length, CDR3 protein, CDR3 DNA. A D gene is named only where the DNA matches it firmly. Expanded clones get a size class; other rows say once, few or many, or leave the size out.

TRBJ2-7 | TRBD2 | NA | TRBV6-4 | 19 | CASSDPHSRTSGSTHEQYF | TGTGCCAGCAGTGACCCCCACTCCCGGACTAGCGGGAGCACCCACGAGCAGTACTTC
TRBJ1-1 | NA | NA | TRBV7-6 | 13 | CASSLPAETEAFF | TGTGCCAGCAGCCTACCGGCGGAGACTGAAGCTTTCTTT
TRBJ1-4 | NA | NA | TRBV29-1 | 14 | CSVGLESRGEKLFF | TGCAGCGTAGGACTGGAGAGCCGTGGTGAAAAACTGTTTTTT
TRBJ2-3 | TRBD2 | NA | TRBV5-4 | 14 | CASSLDSGRDTQYF | TGTGCCAGCAGCTTGGATAGCGGGAGGGATACGCAGTATTTT
TRBJ2-7 | NA | NA | TRBV7-2 | 15 | CASSLEWGSSYEQYF | TGTGCCAGCAGCTTAGAGTGGGGCAGCTCCTACGAGCAGTACTTC
TRBJ1-1 | NA | NA | TRBV5-1 | 11 | CASTVGREAFF | TGCGCCAGCACCGTGGGGAGGGAAGCTTTCTTT
TRBJ1-5 | TRBD1 | NA | TRBV6-5 | 15 | CASTKTGGRNQPQHF | TGTGCCAGCACCAAGACAGGGGGCCGCAATCAGCCCCAGCATTTT
TRBJ2-1 | TRBD1 | NA | TRBV19 | 14 | CASRGTGVGNEQFF | TGTGCCAGTAGGGGGACAGGGGTAGGCAATGAGCAGTTCTTC
TRBJ2-1 | TRBD2 | NA | TRBV5-1 | 18 | CASSLVRLARELTDEQFF | TGCGCCAGCAGCTTGGTCCGACTAGCTCGGGAGTTGACGGATGAGCAGTTCTTC
TRBJ2-4 | TRBD2 | NA | TRBV10-3 | 14 | CAISATSEGDIQYF | TGTGCCATCAGTGCGACTAGCGAGGGAGACATTCAGTACTTC
TRBJ2-1 | NA | NA | TRBV27 | 13 | CASSLWQGSEQFF | TGTGCCAGCAGTTTATGGCAGGGTAGTGAGCAGTTCTTC
TRBJ1-2 | TRBD1 | once | TRBV5-6 | 16 | CASSREEDRANYGYTF | TGTGCCAGCAGCCGGGAAGAGGACAGGGCGAACTATGGCTACACCTTC
TRBJ1-2 | TRBD1 | NA | TRBV29-1 | 15 | CSVSRGAPLFYGYTF | TGCAGCGTCTCCAGGGGGGCGCCCCTTTTCTATGGCTACACCTTC
TRBJ1-5 | NA | NA | TRBV7-9 | 14 | CASSLGQGNQPQHF | TGTGCCAGCAGCTTAGGACAGGGCAATCAGCCCCAGCATTTT
TRBJ2-6 | TRBD2 | NA | TRBV18 | 19 | CASSPEGASGSTGANVLTF | TGTGCCAGCTCTCCCGAGGGGGCTAGCGGGAGCACTGGGGCCAACGTCCTGACTTTC
TRBJ2-3 | NA | NA | TRBV29-1 | 14 | CSVDLVVETDTQYF | TGCAGCGTTGACCTAGTTGTGGAGACAGATACGCAGTATTTT
TRBJ2-7 | TRBD2 | NA | TRBV5-8 | 19 | CASSRTSAASALGPLAQYF | TGTGCCAGCAGTCGTACTAGCGCCGCGAGTGCCCTGGGCCCGCTCGCCCAGTACTTC
TRBJ1-5 | NA | NA | TRBV7-2 | 13 | CASSPYSNQPQHF | TGTGCCAGCAGCCCGTATAGCAATCAGCCCCAGCATTTT
TRBJ2-1 | TRBD2 | NA | TRBV11-2 | 16 | CASSNSSGRARDEQFF | TGTGCCAGCAGCAATTCTAGCGGGAGGGCCAGGGATGAGCAGTTCTTC
TRBJ2-1 | TRBD2 | NA | TRBV6-1 | 14 | CAIWTSLTYNEQFF | TGTGCCATCTGGACTAGTTTGACCTACAATGAGCAGTTCTTC
TRBJ2-1 | NA | NA | TRBV5-6 | 16 | CASNSWIRPGDNEQFF | TGTGCCAGCAACTCTTGGATAAGACCAGGGGATAATGAGCAGTTCTTC
TRBJ2-1 | TRBD2 | NA | TRBV4-3 | 16 | CASSQRTSGVYNEQFF | TGCGCCAGCAGCCAGCGGACTAGCGGGGTGTACAATGAGCAGTTCTTC
TRBJ2-1 | TRBD1 | NA | TRBV4-1 | 17 | CASSQASRQGGGNEQFF | TGCGCCAGCAGCCAAGCGTCGCGACAGGGTGGGGGCAATGAGCAGTTCTTC
TRBJ2-2 | TRBD2 | NA | TRBV7-2 | 17 | CASSSSGEGRYPGELFF | TGTGCCAGCAGCTCCTCTGGGGAGGGGCGGTATCCCGGGGAGCTGTTTTTT
TRBJ2-7 | TRBD2 | NA | TRBV5-1 | 14 | CASSQRLAGYEQYF | TGCGCCAGCAGCCAAAGACTAGCGGGCTACGAGCAGTACTTC
TRBJ2-2 | TRBD2 | NA | TRBV6-4 | 16 | CASSIIAGVETGELFF | TGTGCCAGCAGTATAATAGCGGGAGTGGAAACCGGGGAGCTGTTTTTT
TRBJ2-1 | TRBD1 | NA | TRBV29-1 | 13 | CSVDGTAYNEQFF | TGCAGCGTTGATGGGACAGCCTACAATGAGCAGTTCTTC
TRBJ2-3 | NA | once | TRBV4-3 | 16 | CASSPTSSTYTDTQYF | TGCGCCAGCAGCCCGACTTCTTCTACCTACACAGATACGCAGTATTTT
TRBJ1-1 | NA | NA | TRBV4-1 | 14 | CASSQGIGRTEAFF | TGCGCCAGCAGCCAAGGGATTGGGCGCACTGAAGCTTTCTTT
TRBJ2-1 | TRBD2 | NA | TRBV30 | 18 | CAWSRAGSGRPIYNEQFF | TGTGCCTGGAGTCGGGCGGGTAGCGGGAGGCCAATCTACAATGAGCAGTTCTTC
TRBJ2-6 | NA | once | TRBV19 | 14 | CASSIDPGANVLTF | TGTGCCAGTAGTATAGATCCAGGGGCCAACGTCCTGACTTTC
TRBJ2-1 | NA | NA | TRBV11-2 | 13 | CASSRGFYNEQFF | TGTGCCAGCAGCAGGGGGTTCTACAATGAGCAGTTCTTC
TRBJ2-1 | TRBD2 | NA | TRBV27 | 13 | CASSLSGGKEQFF | TGTGCCAGCAGTTTATCGGGGGGGAAAGAGCAGTTCTTC
TRBJ2-3 | TRBD2 | NA | TRBV4-3 | 16 | CASSQVGTSGTDTQYF | TGCGCCAGCAGCCAAGTGGGGACTAGCGGCACAGATACGCAGTATTTT
TRBJ2-7 | NA | NA | TRBV6-4 | 14 | CASSDSRDTYEQYF | TGTGCCAGCAGTGACTCGAGGGATACCTACGAGCAGTACTTC
TRBJ2-1 | NA | NA | TRBV6-1 | 12 | CASSEGGWEQFF | TGTGCCAGCAGTGAAGGAGGGTGGGAGCAGTTCTTC
TRBJ2-7 | NA | NA | TRBV7-3 | 16 | CASSGRGHKFGYEQYF | TGTGCCAGCAGCGGCCGGGGACACAAATTCGGGTACGAGCAGTACTTC
TRBJ2-3 | NA | NA | TRBV27 | 16 | CASSLRWTPSTDTQYF | TGTGCCAGCAGTTTAAGGTGGACTCCTAGCACAGATACGCAGTATTTT
TRBJ2-7 | TRBD2 | NA | TRBV27 | 16 | CASSLTLREGIYEQYF | TGTGCCAGCAGTTTAACCTTGCGGGAGGGGATCTACGAGCAGTACTTC
TRBJ2-7 | NA | NA | TRBV15 | 15 | CATSSRQGYGGEQYF | TGTGCCACCAGCAGCCGACAGGGTTACGGGGGCGAGCAGTACTTC
TRBJ2-1 | NA | once | TRBV27 | 15 | CASSLGARLYNEQFF | TGTGCCAGCAGTTTAGGTGCCAGGCTCTACAATGAGCAGTTCTTC
TRBJ2-3 | NA | few | TRBV27 | 14 | CASSLHSGTDTQYF | TGTGCCAGCAGTTTACATTCAGGCACAGATACGCAGTATTTT
TRBJ2-7 | NA | NA | TRBV11-2 | 14 | CASSSPGETYEQYF | TGTGCCAGCAGCTCCCCGGGGGAAACCTACGAGCAGTACTTC
TRBJ2-7 | TRBD1 | NA | TRBV13 | 13 | CASSGQGPYEQYF | TGTGCCAGCAGCGGACAGGGCCCCTACGAGCAGTACTTC
TRBJ1-5 | NA | NA | TRBV6-6 | 14 | CASSYSREGQPQHF | TGTGCCAGCAGTTACTCGAGGGAGGGACAGCCCCAGCATTTT
TRBJ1-2 | NA | NA | TRBV5-4 | 11 | CASSFGGGYTF | TGTGCCAGCAGCTTCGGCGGTGGCTACACCTTC